Listed here is a single T cell receptor beta chain. What it binds is unknown. Measured with immunoSEQ multiplex PCR; TCRdb has only the in-frame clones, and not every one. The repertoire holds more than 300,000 clones, just over 85% seen once, with 1.5% to 2% in the top ten. Described treatment: around 19 received Ad26.COV2.S at low or high dose, single or two shots; about 5 received placebo; per-sample allocation not given. Material that was analyzed had been drawn on day 63 after the first vaccine or placebo injection. This entry comes from a study of Ad26.COV2.S vaccination and SARS-CoV-2 variants. Study as a whole: Ad26.COV2.S given intramuscularly, once or twice 56 days apart.

Study observations and caveats: There was a possibility that the TCR breadth and depth analyses underestimated total T cell responses. Breadth measured for non-spike TCRs was similar across vaccine and placebo recipients. While placebo recipients had lower spike-specific TCR breadth, vaccine recipients had more.

V lost 5 bases, J lost 5 bases, and 5 bases stayed unmatched. Germline assignment: CDR1 SGHTA and CDR2 FQGTGA. This CDR3 spans 15 amino acids. The chain has TRBV7-3 and TRBJ2-3; 12 positions match TRBD2. This receptor was identified in a person aged 18 to 59 who received the Ad26.COV2.S COVID-19 vaccine or a placebo. The sequences come from peripheral blood, collected in a trial of Ad26.COV2.S vaccine versus placebo. The CDR3 loop is CASSLTSGGGDTQYF. As DNA, the CDR3 is TGTGCCAGCAGCCTGACTAGCGGGGGTGGAGATACGCAGTATTTT.